This record concerns one TCR beta chain sequence. Which antigen it targets is not known. Per-base quality was not reported, and no clone a single base away is much larger than it. The sample belongs to a study of control samples from healthy donors and cancer patients (dated by TCRdb to 2019 to 2021). V loses 3 bases, J loses 3 bases, and the germline ends lie 15 bases apart. Its CDR3 holds 16 amino acids, cysteine through phenylalanine. The read is trimmed to its CDR3 DNA, 48 bases read in frame from base 1. Per the germline V gene (reference sequence), MNHEY is the CDR1 and SMNVEV is the CDR2. The library was generated by the immunoSEQ multiplex PCR assay. TCRdb took over this immuneACCESS table, retaining in-frame rearrangements with V and J assigned. Such tables are incomplete; in checked studies, under half of the missing clones stem from an unresolved V gene, and the remainder is unexplained. The sample table holds some 150,000 clones, of which 96% were seen once. The ten biggest clones cover approximately 1% of the sample.

The chain is encoded by TRBV27 joined to TRBJ2-1, and possibly TRBD1, on 6 matching bases. Sequencing was carried out using blood. This TCR derives from a woman aged 25 to 39 in good health. The CDR3 region has the sequence CASSFSGTFDYNEQFF. The DNA sequence is TGTGCCAGCAGTTTTTCCGGGACATTTGACTACAATGAGCAGTTCTTC.